The clone carrying this TCR beta chain has just one count. Its cognate antigen is unknown. V lost 3 bases, J lost 8 bases, and 10 bases stayed unmatched. The CDR3 has 14 amino acids. Germline V lookup: CDR1 GTSNPN, CDR2 SVGIG (reference sequence). PCR was performed using 60 Vbeta and 13 Jbeta primers. The data were produced by immunoSEQ multiplex PCR, yet TCRdb's version contains in-frame clones alone and is incomplete. The sample records 55,000 to 70,000 clones, about 61% being singletons. The record originates from a study of cytomegalovirus exposure and HLA in healthy donors. Overall study results and limits: Indistinguishable V segments, including TRBV6-2 and TRBV6-3, were excluded. Earlier findings revealed that most TCR beta V segments proved productive either about 87% or about 30% of the time.

The sequence came from a woman aged 50 to 65 in good health and CMV-seronegative. The sample taken for sequencing was PBMCs. V usage is TRBV30 and J usage is TRBJ2-1; 7 bases are shared with TRBD2. CDR3: CAWRDGRDMDEQFF. The CDR3 DNA is TGTGCCTGGAGAGATGGGAGGGATATGGATGAGCAGTTCTTC.